This record concerns one T cell receptor (beta chain) sequence. These data originate in a study of control samples from healthy donors and cancer patients. Sequenced by immunoSEQ multiplex PCR; TCRdb stores in-frame clones only, minus some. The sample includes about 90,000 clones, more than 85% seen only once; the top ten take approximately 1.5%. The CDR3 loop spans 14 amino acids. In germline, CDR1 is LNHDA, CDR2 SQIVND (reference sequence). Trimming took off 8 bases at V and 2 bases at J, with 13 bases between the two ends. This TCR was sampled from a woman in her 30s in good health. This chain uses TRBV19 with TRBJ1-5; D unresolved. The sample consisted of blood. CDR3 residues: CASLGSHGNQPQHF. The DNA of the CDR3 is TGTGCCAGTCTGGGGAGCCATGGCAATCAGCCCCAGCATTTT. Full variable domain (missing parts from reference TRBV19 and TRBJ1-5): DGGITQSPKYLFRKEGQNVTLSCEQNLNHDAMYWYRQDPGQGLRLIYYSQIVNDFQKGDIAEGYSVSREKKESFPLTVTSAQKNPTAFYLCASLGSHGNQPQHFGDGTRLSIL.